This TCR delta chain appears in the sequencing data of a study of gamma delta lymphoproliferative disorders and STAT genes. This clone is medium-sized within its sample. The receptor sequences were amplified from genomic DNA of peripheral blood mononuclear cells. TCRdb reprocessed the multiplex PCR reads using CATT. The sample lists 680 or so delta-chain clones; 2.8% were seen once. The germline V gene has CDR1 TSWWSYY and CDR2 QGS. The V and J ends lost 4 bases and 0 bases respectively, with 21 bases between them. The CDR3 covers 18 residues. Sequencing was carried out using blood. The V and J genes are TRDV1 and TRDJ1, with a tentative D call TRDD3 (8 bases). The receptor was derived from a human donor with gamma-delta T-cell large granular lymphocyte leukemia. This CDR3 reads CALGVWIPTGGYTDKLIF. In DNA form, the CDR3 reads TGTGCTCTTGGGGTCTGGATTCCTACTGGGGGGTACACCGATAAACTCATCTTT.